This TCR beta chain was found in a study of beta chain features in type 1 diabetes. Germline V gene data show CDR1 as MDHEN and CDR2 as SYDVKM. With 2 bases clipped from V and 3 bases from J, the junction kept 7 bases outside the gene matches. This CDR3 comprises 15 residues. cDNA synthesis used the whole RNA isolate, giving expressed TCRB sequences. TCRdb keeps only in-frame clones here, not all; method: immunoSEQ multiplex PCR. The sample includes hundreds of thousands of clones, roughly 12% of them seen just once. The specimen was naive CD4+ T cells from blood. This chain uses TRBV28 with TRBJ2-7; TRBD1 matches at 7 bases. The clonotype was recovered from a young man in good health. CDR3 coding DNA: TGTGCCAGCAGTTTAGACGGGACAGCCTACTACGAGCAGTACTTC. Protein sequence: CASSLDGTAYYEQYF.